This T cell receptor beta chain was identified during a study of T cells in Graves' hyperthyroidism and ophthalmopathy. This clonotype was seen ten or more times. Amplified regions were TCR beta CDR3 sequences from RNA transcripts. Using the HTBI primer set, a first-round RT-PCR was run on the TCR CDR3. TCRdb used MiXCR to reprocess the multiplex PCR reads, holding one entry per CDR3 protein. The sample shows some 210,000 distinct CDR3 sequences, about a sixth of them seen only once. The sample comprised blood. The clonotype originates from a man aged 45 to 65 with Graves' hyperthyroidism.

CDR3 loop: CSARRVDTQYF. CDR3 nucleotides: TGCAGTGCCAGGAGGGTGGATACGCAGTATTTT. The V call is TRBV20-1, the J call TRBJ2-3, with a tentative D call TRBD2 (6 bases). Germline V lookup: CDR1 DFQATT, CDR2 SNEGSKA (reference sequence). The CDR3 is made up of 11 amino acids. Trimming removed 6 bases from V and 6 bases from J, with 10 bases in between.